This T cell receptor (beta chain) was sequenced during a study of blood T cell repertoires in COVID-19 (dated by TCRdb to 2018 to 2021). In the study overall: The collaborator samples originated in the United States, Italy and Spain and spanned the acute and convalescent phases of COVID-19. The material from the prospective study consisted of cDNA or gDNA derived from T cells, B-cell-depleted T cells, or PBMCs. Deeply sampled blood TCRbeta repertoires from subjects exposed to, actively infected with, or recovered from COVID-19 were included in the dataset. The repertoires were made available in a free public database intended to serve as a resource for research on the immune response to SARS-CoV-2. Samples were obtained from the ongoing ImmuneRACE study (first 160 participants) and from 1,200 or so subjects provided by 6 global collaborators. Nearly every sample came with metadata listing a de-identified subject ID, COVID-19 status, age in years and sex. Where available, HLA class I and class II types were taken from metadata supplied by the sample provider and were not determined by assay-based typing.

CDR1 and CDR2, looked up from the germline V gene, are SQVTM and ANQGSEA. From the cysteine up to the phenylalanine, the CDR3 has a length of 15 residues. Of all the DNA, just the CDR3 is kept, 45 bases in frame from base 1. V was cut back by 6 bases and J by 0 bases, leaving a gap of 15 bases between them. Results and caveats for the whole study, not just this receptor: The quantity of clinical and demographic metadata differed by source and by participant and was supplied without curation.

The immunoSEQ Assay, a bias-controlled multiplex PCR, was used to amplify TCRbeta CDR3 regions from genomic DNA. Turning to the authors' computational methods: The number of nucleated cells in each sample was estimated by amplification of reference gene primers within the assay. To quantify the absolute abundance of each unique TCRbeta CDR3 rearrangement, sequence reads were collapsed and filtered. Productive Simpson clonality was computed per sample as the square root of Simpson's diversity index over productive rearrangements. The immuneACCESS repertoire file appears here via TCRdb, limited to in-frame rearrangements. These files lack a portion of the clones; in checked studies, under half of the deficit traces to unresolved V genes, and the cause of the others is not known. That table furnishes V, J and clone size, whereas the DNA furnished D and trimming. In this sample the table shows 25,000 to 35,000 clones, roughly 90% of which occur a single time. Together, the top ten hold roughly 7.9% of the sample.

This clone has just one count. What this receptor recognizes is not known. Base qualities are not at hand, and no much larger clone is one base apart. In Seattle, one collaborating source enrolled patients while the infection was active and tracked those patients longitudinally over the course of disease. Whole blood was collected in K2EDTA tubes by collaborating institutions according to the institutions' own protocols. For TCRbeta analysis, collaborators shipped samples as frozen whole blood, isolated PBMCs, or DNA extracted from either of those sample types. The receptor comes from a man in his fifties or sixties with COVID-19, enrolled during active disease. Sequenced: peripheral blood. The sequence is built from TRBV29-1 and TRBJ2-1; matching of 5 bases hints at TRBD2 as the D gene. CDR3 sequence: CSVYDTDYSYNEQFF. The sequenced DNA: TGCAGCGTCTACGATACTGACTACTCCTACAATGAGCAGTTCTTC.